The T cell receptor beta chain described here comes from a study of human T cells and chemical hapten exposure. Broader study findings: Following DPC sensitization, TCRs present above 1 in 1000 frequency showed no change. Compared with pre-sensitization or healthy control sets, expanded TCRs clustered more.

As originally analysed: 90,000 to 100,000 TCRs per sample was the median, with a range of about 20,000 to 690,600. One entry per CDR3 protein, called by TCRdb with MiXCR from the RACE reads. TCRdb, rather than the study authors, made the V and J calls. The sample holds some 400,000 distinct CDR3 sequences, roughly 4.6% seen once. Many counts were recorded for this clonotype. The target antigen is unknown. As for time point: pre-sensitization, week 0. Sample treatment: therapeutic diphenylcyclopropenone sensitization with weekly scalp DPC. Unfractionated whole blood yielded the extracted total RNA. V lost 6 bases and J lost 7, with 18 bases in between. The V gene's germline CDR1 is SNHLY and CDR2 FYNNEI. The CDR3 is 15 residues long.

The chain links TRBV2 to TRBJ2-2; possibly TRBD1 for D (6 bases). Material: whole blood, obtained in connection with sensitization to the hapten diphenylcyclopropenone (DPC). The source is a woman aged 50 to 60 with alopecia areata. Some clones in this sample may be carry-over from other donors' samples. The CDR3 coding sequence is TGTGCCAGCAGGGGGGCAAGGGGCTTGAACGGGGAGCTGTTTTTT. Translating gives CASRGARGLNGELFF.